This T cell receptor beta chain comes out of a study of cytomegalovirus exposure and HLA in healthy donors. The study, taken as a whole, reports: Prior analysis indicated that the majority of TCR beta V segments exhibited productivity approximately 87% or approximately 30% of the time. DRB1 showed the most TCR associations and HLA-C the fewest in a later analysis, as rates varied by HLA locus. Immune exposure was documented only through CMV serostatus.

The germline gives CDR1 SGHDT, CDR2 YYEEEE. Trimming took 4 bases from V and 3 from J; bases not matched to a gene: 20. The CDR3 has 19 amino acids. Regarding this clone: Antigen specificity is unknown.

In the PCR, 60 Vbeta and 13 Jbeta primers were used. Libraries were prepared by immunoSEQ multiplex PCR; TCRdb keeps only in-frame clonotypes and omits some of them. The data contain approximately 190,000 clones, roughly 80% of them singletons. Material for sequencing was PBMCs. The chain is built from TRBV5-6 and TRBJ2-7; 9 bases are a match to TRBD1. The TCR sequence derives from a man aged 50-59 years in good health and CMV-seronegative. CDR3 amino acids: CASSVRNEKPGQGIYEQYF. The CDR3 coding sequence is TGTGCCAGCAGCGTAAGAAATGAGAAACCGGGACAGGGAATCTACGAGCAGTACTTC.